This T cell receptor (beta chain) was found in a study of blood T cell repertoires in COVID-19. In the study overall: Researchers got acute and convalescent COVID-19 samples from the United States, Italy and Spain.

As processed by the authors: Amplification of reference gene primers was used by the study to estimate nucleated cell counts. Assay used: immunoSEQ multiplex PCR; TCRdb lists only in-frame clones, some missing. V and J calls and clone size are those listed in that table; D and trimming were worked out from the DNA. The sample carries some 130,000 clones, roughly 85% recorded once. This clone appeared once. CDR1 is LGHDT and CDR2 is YNNKEL in the germline V gene (reference sequence). The CDR3 extends over 12 amino acids. Deletions cut 0 bases from V and 11 bases from J, with 10 bases between. What was sequenced was peripheral blood. The receptor's source is a man aged 55 to 69 with acute or convalescent COVID-19. This chain uses TRBV3-1 (or the pseudogene TRBV3-2) with TRBJ1-1, with a weak D call TRBD1 (6 bases). CDR3 DNA: TGTGCCAGCAGCCAAGATCGAGGACAGGCTTTCTTT. Translated, it gives CASSQDRGQAFF.